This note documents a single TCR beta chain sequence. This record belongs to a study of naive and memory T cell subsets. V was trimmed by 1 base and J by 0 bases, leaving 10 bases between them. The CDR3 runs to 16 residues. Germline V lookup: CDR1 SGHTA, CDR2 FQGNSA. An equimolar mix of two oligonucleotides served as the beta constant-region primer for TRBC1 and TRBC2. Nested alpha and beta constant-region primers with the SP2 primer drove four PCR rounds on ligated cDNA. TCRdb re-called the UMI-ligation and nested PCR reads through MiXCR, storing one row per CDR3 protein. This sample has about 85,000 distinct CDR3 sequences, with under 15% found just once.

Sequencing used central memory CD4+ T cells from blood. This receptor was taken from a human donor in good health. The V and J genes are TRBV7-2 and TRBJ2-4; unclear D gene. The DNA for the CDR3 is TGTGCCAGCAGCTTAGGAGTGTTCCTAGCCAAAAACATTCAGTACTTC. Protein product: CASSLGVFLAKNIQYF.